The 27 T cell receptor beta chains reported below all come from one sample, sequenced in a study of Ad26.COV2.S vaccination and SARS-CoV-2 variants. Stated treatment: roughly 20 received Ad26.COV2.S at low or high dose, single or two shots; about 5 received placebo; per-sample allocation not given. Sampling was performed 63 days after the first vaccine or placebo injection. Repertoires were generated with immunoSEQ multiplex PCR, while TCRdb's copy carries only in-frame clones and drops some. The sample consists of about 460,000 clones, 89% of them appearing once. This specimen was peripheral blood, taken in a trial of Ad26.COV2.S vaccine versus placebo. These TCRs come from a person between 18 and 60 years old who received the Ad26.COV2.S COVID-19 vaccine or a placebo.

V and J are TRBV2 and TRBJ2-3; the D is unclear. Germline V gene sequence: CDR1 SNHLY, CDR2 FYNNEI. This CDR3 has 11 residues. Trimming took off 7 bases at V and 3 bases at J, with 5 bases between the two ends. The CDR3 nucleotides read TGTGCCAGCACTTTAACAGATACGCAGTATTTT. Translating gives CASTLTDTQYF.

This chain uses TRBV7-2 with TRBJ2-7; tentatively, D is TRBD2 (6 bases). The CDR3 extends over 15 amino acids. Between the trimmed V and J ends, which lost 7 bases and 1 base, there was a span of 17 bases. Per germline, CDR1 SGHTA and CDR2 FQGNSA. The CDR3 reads CASTPQGGVSYEQYF. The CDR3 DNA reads TGTGCCAGCACCCCCCAGGGCGGGGTGTCCTACGAGCAGTACTTC. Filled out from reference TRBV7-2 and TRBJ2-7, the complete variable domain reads GAGVSQSPSNKVTEKGKDVELRCDPISGHTALYWYRQSLGQGLEFLIYFQGNSAPDKSGLPSDRFSAERTGGSVSTLTIQRTQQEDSAVYLCASTPQGGVSYEQYFGPGTRLTVT.

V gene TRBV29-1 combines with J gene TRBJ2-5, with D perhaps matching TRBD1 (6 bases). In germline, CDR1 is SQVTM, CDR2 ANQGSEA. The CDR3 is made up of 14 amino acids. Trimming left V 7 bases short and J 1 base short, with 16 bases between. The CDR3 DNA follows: TGCAGCGCCCCGGTTACAGGGCCCCAAGAGACCCAGTACTTC. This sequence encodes CSAPVTGPQETQYF.

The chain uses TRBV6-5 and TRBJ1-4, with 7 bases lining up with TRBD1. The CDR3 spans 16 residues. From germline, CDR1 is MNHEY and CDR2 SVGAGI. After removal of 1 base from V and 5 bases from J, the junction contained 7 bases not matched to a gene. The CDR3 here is CASSYLAGTANEKLFF. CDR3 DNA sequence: TGTGCCAGCAGTTACTTAGCCGGGACAGCGAATGAAAAACTGTTTTTT.

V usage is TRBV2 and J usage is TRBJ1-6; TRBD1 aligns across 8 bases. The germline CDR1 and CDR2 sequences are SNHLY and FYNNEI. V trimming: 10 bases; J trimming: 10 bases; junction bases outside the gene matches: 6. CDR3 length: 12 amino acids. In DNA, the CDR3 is TGTGCCACAGGGACAGGACCATCACCCCTCCACTTT. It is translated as CATGTGPSPLHF. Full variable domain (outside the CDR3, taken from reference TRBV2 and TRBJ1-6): EPEVTQTPSHQVTQMGQEVILRCVPISNHLYFYWYRQILGQKVEFLVSFYNNEISEKSEIFDDQFSVERPDGSNFTLKIRSTKLEDSAMYFCATGTGPSPLHFGNGTRLTVT.

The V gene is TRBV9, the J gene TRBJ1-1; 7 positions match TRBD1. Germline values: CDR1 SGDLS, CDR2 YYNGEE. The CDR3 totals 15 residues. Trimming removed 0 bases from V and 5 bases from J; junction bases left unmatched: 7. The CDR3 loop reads CASSVDRGQGTEAFF. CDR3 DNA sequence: TGTGCCAGCAGCGTAGACAGGGGTCAGGGGACTGAAGCTTTCTTT.

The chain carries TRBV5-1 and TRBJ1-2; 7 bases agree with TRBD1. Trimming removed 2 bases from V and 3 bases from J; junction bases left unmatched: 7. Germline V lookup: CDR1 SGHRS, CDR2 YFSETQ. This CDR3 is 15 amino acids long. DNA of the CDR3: TGCGCCAGCAGCTTTCGACAGGGAAAGGACTATGGCTACACCTTC. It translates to CASSFRQGKDYGYTF.

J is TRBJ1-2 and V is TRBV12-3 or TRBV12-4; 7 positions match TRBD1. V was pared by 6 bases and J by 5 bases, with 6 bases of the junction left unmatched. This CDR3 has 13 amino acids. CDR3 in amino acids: CASRQGWGYGYTF. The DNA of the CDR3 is TGTGCCAGCAGACAGGGGTGGGGTTATGGCTACACCTTC.

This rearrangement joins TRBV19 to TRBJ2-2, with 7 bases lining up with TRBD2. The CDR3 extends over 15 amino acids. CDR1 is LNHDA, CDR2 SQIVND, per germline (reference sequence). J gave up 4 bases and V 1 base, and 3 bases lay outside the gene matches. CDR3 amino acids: CASSIVSSGTGELFF. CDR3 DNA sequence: TGTGCCAGTAGTATAGTTTCTAGCGGCACCGGGGAGCTGTTTTTT.

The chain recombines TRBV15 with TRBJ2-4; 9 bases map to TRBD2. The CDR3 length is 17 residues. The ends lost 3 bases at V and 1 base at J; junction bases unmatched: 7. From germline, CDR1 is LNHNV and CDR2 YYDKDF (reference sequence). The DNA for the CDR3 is TGTGCCACCAGCAGTAGCGGGAGTTGGGAGGCCAAAAACATTCAGTACTTC. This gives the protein CATSSSGSWEAKNIQYF.

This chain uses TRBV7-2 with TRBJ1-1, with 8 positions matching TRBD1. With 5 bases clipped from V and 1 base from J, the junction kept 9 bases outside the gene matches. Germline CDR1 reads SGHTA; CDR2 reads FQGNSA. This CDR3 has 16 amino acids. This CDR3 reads CASSLSRGLRNTEAFF. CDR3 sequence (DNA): TGTGCCAGCAGCCTATCCAGGGGGCTACGGAACACTGAAGCTTTCTTT.

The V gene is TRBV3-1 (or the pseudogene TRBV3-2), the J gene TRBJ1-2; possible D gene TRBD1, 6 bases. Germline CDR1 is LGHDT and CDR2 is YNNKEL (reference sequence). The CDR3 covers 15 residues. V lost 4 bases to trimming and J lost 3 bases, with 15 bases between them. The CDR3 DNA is TGTGCCAGCAGCCTAGGGAACACAGGGTACTATGGCTACACCTTC. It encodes CASSLGNTGYYGYTF.

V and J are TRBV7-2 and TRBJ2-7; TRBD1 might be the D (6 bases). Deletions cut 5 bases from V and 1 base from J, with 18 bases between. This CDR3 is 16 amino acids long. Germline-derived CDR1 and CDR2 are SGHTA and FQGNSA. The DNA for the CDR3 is TGTGCCAGCAGCAGATCCGGGACCAGGGGTTCCTACGAGCAGTACTTC. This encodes CASSRSGTRGSYEQYF.

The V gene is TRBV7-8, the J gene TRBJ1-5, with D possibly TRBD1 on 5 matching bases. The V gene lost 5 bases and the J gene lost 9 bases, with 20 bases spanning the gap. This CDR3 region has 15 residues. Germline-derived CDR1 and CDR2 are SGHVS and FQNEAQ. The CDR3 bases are TGTGCCAGCAGCCTGGGTAGGGTCAGCGGGGGGCCCCAGCATTTT. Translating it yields CASSLGRVSGGPQHF. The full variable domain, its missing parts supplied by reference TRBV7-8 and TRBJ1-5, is GAGVSQSPRYKVAKRGQDVALRCDPISGHVSLFWYQQALGQGPEFLTYFQNEAQLDKSGLPSDRFFAERPEGSVSTLKIQRTQQEDSAVYLCASSLGRVSGGPQHFGDGTRLSIL.

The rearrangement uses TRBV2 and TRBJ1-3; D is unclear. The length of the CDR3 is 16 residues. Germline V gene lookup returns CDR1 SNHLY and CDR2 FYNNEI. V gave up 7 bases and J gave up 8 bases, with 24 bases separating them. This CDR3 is CASKTGRLLAGHTIYF. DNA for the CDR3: TGTGCCAGCAAGACTGGACGGCTCCTAGCAGGACACACCATATATTTT.

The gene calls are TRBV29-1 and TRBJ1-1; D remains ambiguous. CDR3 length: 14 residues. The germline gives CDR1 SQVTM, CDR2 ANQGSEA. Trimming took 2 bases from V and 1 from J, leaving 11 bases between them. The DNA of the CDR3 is TGCAGCGTTGAAAGTTACGGTAGGAACACTGAAGCTTTCTTT. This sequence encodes CSVESYGRNTEAFF.

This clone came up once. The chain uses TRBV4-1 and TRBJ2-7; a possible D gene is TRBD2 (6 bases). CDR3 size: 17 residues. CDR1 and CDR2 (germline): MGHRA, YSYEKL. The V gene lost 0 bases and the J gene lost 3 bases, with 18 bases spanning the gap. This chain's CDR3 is CASSQDRRRGKNYEQYF. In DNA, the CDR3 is TGCGCCAGCAGCCAAGATAGGAGGAGGGGTAAGAACTACGAGCAGTACTTC.

Written as DNA, the CDR3 is TGTGCCAGCAGCTTTAAGTCTACCGAGCAGTACTTC. Translating gives CASSFKSTEQYF. The chain joins TRBV11-2 to TRBJ2-7; unclear D gene. CDR1 is SGHAT and CDR2 is FQNNGV in the germline V gene. V gave up 3 bases and J gave up 6 bases, with 9 bases separating them. The CDR3 runs to 12 residues.

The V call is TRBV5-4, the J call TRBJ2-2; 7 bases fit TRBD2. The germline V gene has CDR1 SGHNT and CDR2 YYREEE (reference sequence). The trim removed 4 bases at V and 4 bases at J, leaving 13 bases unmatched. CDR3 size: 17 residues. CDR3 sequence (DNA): TGTGCCAGCAGCCCCAGTCCGGGAGGCTCTAGCACCGGGGAGCTGTTTTTT. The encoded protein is CASSPSPGGSSTGELFF.

CDR3 in DNA: TGTGCCAGCAGGCCTGGACAGGCGGTGGGGAACTATGGCTACACCTTC. It specifies CASRPGQAVGNYGYTF. The J gene is TRBJ1-2, the V gene TRBV6-2 or TRBV6-3, with 7 bases aligning to TRBD1. The germline gives CDR1 MNHEY, CDR2 SVGEGT. The V segment lost 6 bases and the J segment 2 bases; nucleotides outside the gene matches: 12. This CDR3 has 16 residues.

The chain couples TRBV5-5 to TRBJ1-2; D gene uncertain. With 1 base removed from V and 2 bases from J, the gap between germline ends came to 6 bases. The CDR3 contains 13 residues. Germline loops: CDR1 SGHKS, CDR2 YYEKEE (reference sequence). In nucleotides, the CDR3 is TGTGCCAGCAGCTTGAACAGCAACTATGGCTACACCTTC. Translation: CASSLNSNYGYTF.

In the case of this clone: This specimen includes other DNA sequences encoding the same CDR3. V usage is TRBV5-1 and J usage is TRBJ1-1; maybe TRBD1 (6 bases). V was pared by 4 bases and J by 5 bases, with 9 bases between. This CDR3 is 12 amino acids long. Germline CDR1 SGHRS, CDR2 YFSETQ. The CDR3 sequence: CASSLGTTEAFF. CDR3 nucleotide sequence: TGCGCCAGCAGCCTAGGGACAACTGAAGCTTTCTTT.

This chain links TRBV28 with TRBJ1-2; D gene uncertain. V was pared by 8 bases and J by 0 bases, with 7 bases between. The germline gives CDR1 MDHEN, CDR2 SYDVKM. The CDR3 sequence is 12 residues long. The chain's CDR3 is CASWGSNYGYTF. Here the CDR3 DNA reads TGTGCCAGCTGGGGATCTAACTATGGCTACACCTTC.

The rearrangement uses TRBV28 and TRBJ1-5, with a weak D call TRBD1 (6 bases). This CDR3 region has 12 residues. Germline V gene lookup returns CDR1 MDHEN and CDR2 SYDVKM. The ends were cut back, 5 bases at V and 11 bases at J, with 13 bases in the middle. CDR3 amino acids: CASSTGGWSQHF. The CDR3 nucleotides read TGTGCCAGCAGTACCGGGGGCTGGTCCCAGCATTTT.

The CDR3 DNA follows: TGTGCCAGCAGCCCCACAGGAGGCGGGTCCTACGAGCAGTACTTC. It is translated as CASSPTGGGSYEQYF. V usage is TRBV3-1 (or the pseudogene TRBV3-2) and J usage is TRBJ2-7; either TRBD1 or TRBD2 may fit D (5 bases each). V was cut by 4 bases and J by 1 base, with 14 bases left in between. Germline V gene data show CDR1 as LGHDT and CDR2 as YNNKEL (reference sequence). The CDR3 is 15 residues long.

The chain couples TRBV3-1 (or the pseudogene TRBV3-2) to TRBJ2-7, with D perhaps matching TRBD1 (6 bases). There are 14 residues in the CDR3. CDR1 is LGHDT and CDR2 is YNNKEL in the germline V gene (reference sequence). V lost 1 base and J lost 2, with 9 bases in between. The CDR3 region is CASSQAGGPYEQYF. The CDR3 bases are TGTGCCAGCAGCCAAGCTGGGGGCCCCTACGAGCAGTACTTC.

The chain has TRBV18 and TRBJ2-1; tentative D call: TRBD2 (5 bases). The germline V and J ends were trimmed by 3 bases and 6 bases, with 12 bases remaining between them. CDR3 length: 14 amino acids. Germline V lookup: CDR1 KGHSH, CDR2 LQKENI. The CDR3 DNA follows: TGTGCCAGCTCACCCGCGGACTTACTCAATGAGCAGTTCTTC. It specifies CASSPADLLNEQFF.